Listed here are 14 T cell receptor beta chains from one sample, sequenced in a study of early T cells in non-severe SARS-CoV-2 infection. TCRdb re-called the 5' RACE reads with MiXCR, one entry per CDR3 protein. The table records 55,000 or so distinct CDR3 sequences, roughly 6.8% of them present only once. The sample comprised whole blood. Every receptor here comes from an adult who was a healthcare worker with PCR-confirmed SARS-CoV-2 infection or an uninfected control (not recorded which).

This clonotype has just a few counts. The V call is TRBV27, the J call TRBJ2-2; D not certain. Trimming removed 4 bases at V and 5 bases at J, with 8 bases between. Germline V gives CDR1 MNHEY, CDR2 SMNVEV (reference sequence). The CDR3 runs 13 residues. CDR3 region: CASSSPFTGELFF. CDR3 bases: TGTGCCAGCAGTTCCCCTTTTACCGGGGAGCTGTTTTTT.

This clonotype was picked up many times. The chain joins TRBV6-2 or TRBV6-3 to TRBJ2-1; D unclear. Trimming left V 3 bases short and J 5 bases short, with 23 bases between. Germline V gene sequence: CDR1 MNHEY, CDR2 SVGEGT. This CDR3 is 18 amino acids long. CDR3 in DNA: TGTGCCAGCAGTTATCCCCCAGGCAGCCTTAACATAGACAATGAGCAGTTCTTC. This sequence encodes CASSYPPGSLNIDNEQFF.

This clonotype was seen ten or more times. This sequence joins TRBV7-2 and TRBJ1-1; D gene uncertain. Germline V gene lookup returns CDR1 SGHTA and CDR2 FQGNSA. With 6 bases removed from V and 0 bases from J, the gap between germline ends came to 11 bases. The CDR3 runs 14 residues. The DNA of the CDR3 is TGTGCCAGCAGGCTGACAAGGGTGAACACTGAAGCTTTCTTT. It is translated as CASRLTRVNTEAFF.

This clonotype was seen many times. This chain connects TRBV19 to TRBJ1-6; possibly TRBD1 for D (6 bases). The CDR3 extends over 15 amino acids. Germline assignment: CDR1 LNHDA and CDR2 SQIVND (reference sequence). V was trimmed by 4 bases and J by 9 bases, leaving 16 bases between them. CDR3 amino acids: CASSNRPGGSSPLHF. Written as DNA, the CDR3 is TGTGCCAGTAGTAACCGCCCCGGGGGCAGTTCACCCCTCCACTTT.

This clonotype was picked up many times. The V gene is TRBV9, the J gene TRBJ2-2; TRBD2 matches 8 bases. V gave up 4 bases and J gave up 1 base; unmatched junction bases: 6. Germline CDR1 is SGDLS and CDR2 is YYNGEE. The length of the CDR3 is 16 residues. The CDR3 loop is CASSPLAGGNTGELFF. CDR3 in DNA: TGTGCCAGCAGCCCCTTGGCGGGGGGGAACACCGGGGAGCTGTTTTTT.

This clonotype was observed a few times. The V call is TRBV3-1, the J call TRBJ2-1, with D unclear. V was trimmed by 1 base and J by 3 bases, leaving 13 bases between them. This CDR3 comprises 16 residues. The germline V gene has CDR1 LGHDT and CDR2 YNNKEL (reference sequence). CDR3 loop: CASSQVVGLNYNEQFF. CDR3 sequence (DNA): TGTGCCAGCAGCCAAGTCGTGGGTCTCAACTACAATGAGCAGTTCTTC.

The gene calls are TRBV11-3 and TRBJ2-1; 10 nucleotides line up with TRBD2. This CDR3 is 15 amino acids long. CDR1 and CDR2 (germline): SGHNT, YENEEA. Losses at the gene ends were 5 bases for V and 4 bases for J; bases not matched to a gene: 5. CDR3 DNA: TGTGCCAGCAGCCTCGGACTAGCGGAATACAATGAGCAGTTCTTC. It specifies CASSLGLAEYNEQFF.

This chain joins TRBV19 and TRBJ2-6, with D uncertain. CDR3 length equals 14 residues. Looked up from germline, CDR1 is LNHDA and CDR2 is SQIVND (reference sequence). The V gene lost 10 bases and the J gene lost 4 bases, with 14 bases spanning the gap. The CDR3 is CATRPVAGANVLTF. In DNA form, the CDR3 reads TGTGCCACGAGACCCGTCGCCGGGGCCAACGTCCTGACTTTC.

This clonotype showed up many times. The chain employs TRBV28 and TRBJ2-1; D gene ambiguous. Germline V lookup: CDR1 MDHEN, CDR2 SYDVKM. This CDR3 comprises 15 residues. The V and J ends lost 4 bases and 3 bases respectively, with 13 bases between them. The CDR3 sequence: CASSSGRAIYNEQFF. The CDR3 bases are TGTGCCAGCAGTTCCGGACGGGCCATCTACAATGAGCAGTTCTTC. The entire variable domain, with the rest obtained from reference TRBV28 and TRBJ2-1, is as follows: DVKVTQSSRYLVKRTGEKVFLECVQDMDHENMFWYRQDPGLGLRLIYFSYDVKMKEKGDIPEGYSVSREKKERFSLILESASTNQTSMYLCASSSGRAIYNEQFFGPGTRLTVL.

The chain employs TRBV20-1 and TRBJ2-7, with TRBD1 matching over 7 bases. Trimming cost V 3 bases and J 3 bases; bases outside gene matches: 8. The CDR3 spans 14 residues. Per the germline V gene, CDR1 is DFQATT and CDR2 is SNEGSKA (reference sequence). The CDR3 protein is CSARARQGVYEQYF. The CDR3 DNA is TGCAGTGCTAGGGCGCGACAGGGTGTCTACGAGCAGTACTTC.

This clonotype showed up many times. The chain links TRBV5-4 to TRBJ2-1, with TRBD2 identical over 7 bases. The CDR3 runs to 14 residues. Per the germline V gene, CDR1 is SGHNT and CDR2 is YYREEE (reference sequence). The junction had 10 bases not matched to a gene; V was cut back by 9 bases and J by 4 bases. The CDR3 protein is CATLPRGGYNEQFF. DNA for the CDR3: TGTGCCACCCTACCCCGCGGGGGTTACAATGAGCAGTTCTTC. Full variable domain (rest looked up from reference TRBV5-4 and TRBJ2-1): ETGVTQSPTHLIKTRGQQVTLRCSSQSGHNTVSWYQQALGQGPQFIFQYYREEENGRGNFPPRFSGLQFPNYSSELNVNALELDDSALYLCATLPRGGYNEQFFGPGTRLTVL.

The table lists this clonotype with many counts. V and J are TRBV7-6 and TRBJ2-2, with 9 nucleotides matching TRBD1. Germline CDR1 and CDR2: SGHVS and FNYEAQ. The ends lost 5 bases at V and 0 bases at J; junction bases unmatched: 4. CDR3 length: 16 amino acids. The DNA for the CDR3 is TGTGCCAGCAGCCTCAGGACAGGGGCGAACACCGGGGAGCTGTTTTTT. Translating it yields CASSLRTGANTGELFF.

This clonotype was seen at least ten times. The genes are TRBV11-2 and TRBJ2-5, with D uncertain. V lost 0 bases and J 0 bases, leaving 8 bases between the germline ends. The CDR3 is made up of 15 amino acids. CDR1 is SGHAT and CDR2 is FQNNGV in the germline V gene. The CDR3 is CASSLEANNQETQYF. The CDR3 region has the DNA TGTGCCAGCAGCTTAGAAGCCAATAACCAAGAGACCCAGTACTTC.

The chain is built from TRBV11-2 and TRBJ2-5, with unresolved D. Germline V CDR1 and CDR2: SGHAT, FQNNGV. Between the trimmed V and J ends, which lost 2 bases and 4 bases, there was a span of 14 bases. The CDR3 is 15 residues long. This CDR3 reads CASSLSPWRGETQYF. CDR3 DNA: TGTGCCAGCAGCTTATCTCCGTGGCGAGGAGAGACCCAGTACTTC.